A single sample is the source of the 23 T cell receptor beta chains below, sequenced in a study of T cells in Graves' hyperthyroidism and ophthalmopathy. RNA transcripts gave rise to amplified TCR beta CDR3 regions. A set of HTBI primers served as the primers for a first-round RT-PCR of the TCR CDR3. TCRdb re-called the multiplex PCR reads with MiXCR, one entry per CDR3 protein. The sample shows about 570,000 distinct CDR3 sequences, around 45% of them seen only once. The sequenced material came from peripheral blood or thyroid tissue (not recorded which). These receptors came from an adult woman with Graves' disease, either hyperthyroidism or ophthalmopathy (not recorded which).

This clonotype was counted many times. CDR3 sequence: CASGQTNYGYTF. CDR3 in DNA: TGTGCCAGCGGACAGACAAACTATGGCTACACCTTC. The chain carries TRBV7-9 and TRBJ1-2; D may be TRBD1 (6 bases). Per the germline V gene, CDR1 is SEHNR and CDR2 is FQNEAQ (reference sequence). The CDR3 spans 12 residues. V lost 8 bases and J 2 bases, leaving 9 bases between the germline ends.

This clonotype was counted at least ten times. CDR3: CASRKRRAFF. CDR3 coding DNA: TGTGCCAGCAGGAAGAGGAGAGCTTTCTTT. The chain has TRBV6-5 and TRBJ1-1; D not certain. CDR1 and CDR2 from the germline V gene are MNHEY and SVGAGI. Trimming took off 6 bases at V and 10 bases at J, with 9 bases between the two ends. The CDR3 consists of 10 residues.

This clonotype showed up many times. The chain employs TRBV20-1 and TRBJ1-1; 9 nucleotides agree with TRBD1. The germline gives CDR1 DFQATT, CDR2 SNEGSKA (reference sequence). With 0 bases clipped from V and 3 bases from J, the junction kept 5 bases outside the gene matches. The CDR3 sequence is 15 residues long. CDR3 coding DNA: TGCAGTGCTAGAGATCAGACAGGGGGGTACACTGAAGCTTTCTTT. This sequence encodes CSARDQTGGYTEAFF.

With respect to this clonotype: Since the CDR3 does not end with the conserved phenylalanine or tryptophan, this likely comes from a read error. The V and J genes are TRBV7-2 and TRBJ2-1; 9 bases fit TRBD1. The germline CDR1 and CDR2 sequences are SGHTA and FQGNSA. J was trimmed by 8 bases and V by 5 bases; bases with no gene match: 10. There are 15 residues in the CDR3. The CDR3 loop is CASSRAGTGLDEQFL. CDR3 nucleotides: TGTGCCAGCAGCAGAGCCGGGACAGGGTTAGATGAGCAGTTCCTC.

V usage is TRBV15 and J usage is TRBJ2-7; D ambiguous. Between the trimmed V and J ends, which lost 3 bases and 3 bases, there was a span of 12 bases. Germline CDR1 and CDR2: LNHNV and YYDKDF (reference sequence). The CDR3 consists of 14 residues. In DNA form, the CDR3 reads TGTGCCACCAGCAGCCCCGGGTCAAGCTACGAGCAGTACTTC. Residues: CATSSPGSSYEQYF.

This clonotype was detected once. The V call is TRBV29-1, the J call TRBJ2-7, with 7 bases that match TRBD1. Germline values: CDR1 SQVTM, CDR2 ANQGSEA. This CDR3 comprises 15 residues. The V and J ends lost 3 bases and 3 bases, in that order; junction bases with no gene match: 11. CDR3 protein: CSVDALRQGIYEQYF. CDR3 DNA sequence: TGCAGCGTTGATGCCTTAAGACAGGGAATCTACGAGCAGTACTTC.

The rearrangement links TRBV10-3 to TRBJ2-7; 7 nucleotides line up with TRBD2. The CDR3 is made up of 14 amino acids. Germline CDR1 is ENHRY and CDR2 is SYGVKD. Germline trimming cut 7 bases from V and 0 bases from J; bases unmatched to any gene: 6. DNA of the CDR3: TGTGCCATCACCCCGGGACTACCCTCCTACGAGCAGTACTTC. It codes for CAITPGLPSYEQYF.

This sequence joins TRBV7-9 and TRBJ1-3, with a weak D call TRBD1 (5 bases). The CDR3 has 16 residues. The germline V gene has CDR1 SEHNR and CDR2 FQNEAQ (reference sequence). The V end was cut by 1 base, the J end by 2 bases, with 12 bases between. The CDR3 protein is CASSLGGGVPGNTIYF. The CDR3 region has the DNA TGTGCCAGCAGCTTAGGGGGCGGCGTCCCTGGAAACACCATATATTTT.

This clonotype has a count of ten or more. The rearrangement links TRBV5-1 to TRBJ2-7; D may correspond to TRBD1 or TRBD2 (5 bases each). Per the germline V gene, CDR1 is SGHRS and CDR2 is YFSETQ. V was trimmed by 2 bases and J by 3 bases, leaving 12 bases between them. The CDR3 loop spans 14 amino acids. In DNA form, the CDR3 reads TGCGCCAGCAGCTTAGGGACGCCCAGCTACGAGCAGTACTTC. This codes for CASSLGTPSYEQYF.

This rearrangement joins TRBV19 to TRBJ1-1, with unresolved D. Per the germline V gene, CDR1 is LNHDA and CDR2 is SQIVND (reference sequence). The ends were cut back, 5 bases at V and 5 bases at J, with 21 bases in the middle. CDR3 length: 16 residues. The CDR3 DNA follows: TGTGCCAGTAGTCCCCGCGCCGGGATGGGGAGAACTGAAGCTTTCTTT. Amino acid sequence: CASSPRAGMGRTEAFF.

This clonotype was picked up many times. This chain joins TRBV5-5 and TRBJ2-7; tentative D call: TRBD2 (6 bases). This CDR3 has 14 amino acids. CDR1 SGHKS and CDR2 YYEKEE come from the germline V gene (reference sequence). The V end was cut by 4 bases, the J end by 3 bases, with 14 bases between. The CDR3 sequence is CASSPGLQFYEQYF. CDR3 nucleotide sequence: TGTGCCAGCAGCCCGGGACTCCAATTCTACGAGCAGTACTTC.

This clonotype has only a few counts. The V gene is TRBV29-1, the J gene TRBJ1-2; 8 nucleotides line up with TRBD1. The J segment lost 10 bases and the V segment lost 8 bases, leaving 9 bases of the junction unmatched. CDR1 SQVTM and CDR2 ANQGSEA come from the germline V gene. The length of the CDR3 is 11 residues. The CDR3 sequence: CSLAGGYDYTF. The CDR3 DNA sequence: TGCAGCTTGGCAGGGGGCTACGACTACACCTTC.

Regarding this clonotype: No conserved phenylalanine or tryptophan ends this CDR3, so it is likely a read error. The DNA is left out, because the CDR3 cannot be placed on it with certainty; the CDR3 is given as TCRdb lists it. The CDR3 spells CASGRDYGYTFGS. The chain carries TRBV6-5 and TRBJ2-5; the table's D call of TRBD2 was not tested on the DNA. From germline, CDR1 is MNHEY and CDR2 SVGAGI. Counting both end residues, the CDR3 totals 13 amino acids.

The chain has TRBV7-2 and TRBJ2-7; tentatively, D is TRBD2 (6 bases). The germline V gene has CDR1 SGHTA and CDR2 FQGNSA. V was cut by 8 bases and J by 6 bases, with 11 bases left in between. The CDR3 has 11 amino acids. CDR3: CASQRGFEQYF. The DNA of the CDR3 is TGTGCCAGCCAACGGGGGTTCGAGCAGTACTTC.

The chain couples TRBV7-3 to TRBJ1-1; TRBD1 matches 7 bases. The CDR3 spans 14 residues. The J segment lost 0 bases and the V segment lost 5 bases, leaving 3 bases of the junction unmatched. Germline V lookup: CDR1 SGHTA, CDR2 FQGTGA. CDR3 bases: TGTGCCAGCAGCCAGGGGGGCATGAACACTGAAGCTTTCTTT. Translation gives CASSQGGMNTEAFF.

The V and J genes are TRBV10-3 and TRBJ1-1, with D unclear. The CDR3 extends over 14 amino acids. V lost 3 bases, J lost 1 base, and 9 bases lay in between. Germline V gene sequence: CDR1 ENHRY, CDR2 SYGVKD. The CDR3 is CAISDFPENTEAFF. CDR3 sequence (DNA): TGTGCCATCAGTGATTTTCCAGAGAACACTGAAGCTTTCTTT.

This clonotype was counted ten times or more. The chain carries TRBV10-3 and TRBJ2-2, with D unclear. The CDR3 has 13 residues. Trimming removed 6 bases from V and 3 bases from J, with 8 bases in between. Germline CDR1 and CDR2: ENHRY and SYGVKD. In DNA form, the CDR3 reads TGTGCCATCAGGGGCAGCTACACCGGGGAGCTGTTTTTT. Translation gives CAIRGSYTGELFF.

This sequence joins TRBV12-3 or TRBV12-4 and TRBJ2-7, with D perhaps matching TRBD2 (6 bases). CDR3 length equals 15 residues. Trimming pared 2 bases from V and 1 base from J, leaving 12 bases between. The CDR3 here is CASSLSVSGSYEQYF. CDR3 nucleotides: TGTGCCAGCAGTTTAAGTGTTAGCGGATCCTACGAGCAGTACTTC.

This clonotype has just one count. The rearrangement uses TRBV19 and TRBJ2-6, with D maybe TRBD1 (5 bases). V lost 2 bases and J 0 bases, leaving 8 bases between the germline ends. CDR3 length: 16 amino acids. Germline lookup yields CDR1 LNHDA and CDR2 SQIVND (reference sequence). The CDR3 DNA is TGTGCCAGTAGTATATCAGGGTACTCTGGGGCCAACGTCCTGACTTTC. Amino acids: CASSISGYSGANVLTF. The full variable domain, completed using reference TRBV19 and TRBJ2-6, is DGGITQSPKYLFRKEGQNVTLSCEQNLNHDAMYWYRQDPGQGLRLIYYSQIVNDFQKGDIAEGYSVSREKKESFPLTVTSAQKNPTAFYLCASSISGYSGANVLTFGAGSRLTVL.

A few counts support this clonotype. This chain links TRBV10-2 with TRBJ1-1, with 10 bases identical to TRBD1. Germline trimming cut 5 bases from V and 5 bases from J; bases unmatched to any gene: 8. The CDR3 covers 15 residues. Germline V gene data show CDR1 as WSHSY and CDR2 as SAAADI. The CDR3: CASSRIGQGGTEAFF. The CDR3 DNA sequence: TGCGCCAGCAGTAGAATTGGACAGGGGGGAACTGAAGCTTTCTTT.

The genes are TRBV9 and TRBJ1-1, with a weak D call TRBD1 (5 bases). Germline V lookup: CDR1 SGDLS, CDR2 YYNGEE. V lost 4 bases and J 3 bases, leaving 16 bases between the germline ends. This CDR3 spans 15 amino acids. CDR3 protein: CASSLTWGGDTEAFF. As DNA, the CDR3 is TGTGCCAGCAGCTTGACGTGGGGGGGTGACACTGAAGCTTTCTTT.

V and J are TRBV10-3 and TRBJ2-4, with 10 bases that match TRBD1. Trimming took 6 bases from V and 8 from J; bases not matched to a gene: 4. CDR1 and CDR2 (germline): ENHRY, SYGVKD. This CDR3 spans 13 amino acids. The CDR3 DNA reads TGTGCCATCAGGGACAGGGGGACGGACATTCAGTACTTC. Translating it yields CAIRDRGTDIQYF.

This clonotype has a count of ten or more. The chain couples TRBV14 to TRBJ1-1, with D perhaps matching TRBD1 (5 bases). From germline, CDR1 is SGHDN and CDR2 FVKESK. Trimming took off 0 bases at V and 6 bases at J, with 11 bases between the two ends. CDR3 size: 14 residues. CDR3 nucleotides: TGTGCCAGCAGCCAAGAGGGGGGATACGCTGAAGCTTTCTTT. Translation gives CASSQEGGYAEAFF.